The entry below gives a single TCR beta chain sequence along with its context. The antigen is not known. Germline V gene sequence: CDR1 SGHVS, CDR2 FQNEAQ. The CDR3 totals 14 residues. Deletions cut 1 base from V and 3 bases from J, with 6 bases between. The sample is drawn from a study of regulatory T cells in long-lasting Graves disease. General study findings and limits: Persistent-disease Graves' patients showed less TCR diversity than new cases. Repertoires from persistent disease leaned toward TRBV28, TRBJ1-2 and TRBJ2-5.

iRepertoire HTBI primers and Arm-PCR of CDR3 regions built TCR beta libraries. In the study's own analysis: Sample data revealed approximately 56 TRBV and 14 TRBJ segments. MiXCR, applied by TCRdb to the multiplex PCR reads, yields one record per CDR3 protein. None of the V and J calls come from the authors' own analysis; TCRdb made them. The profile covers under 500,000 distinct CDR3 sequences, with roughly 20% appearing a single time and 7.8% taken by the ten largest. Time point described: persistent/refractory GD, antithyroid drugs over 5 years with positive TRAb. PBMC-derived RNA was used for the TCR library.

Sample: peripheral blood mononuclear cells (PBMCs), taken when the disease was refractory, from a patient treated with antithyroid drugs. The chain links TRBV7-8 to TRBJ2-2; D unclear. The receptor was derived from a female donor with Graves disease. CDR3 loop: CASSLVFYTGELFF. The CDR3 DNA reads TGTGCCAGCAGCTTAGTTTTCTACACCGGGGAGCTGTTTTTT.